This entry concerns a single TCR beta chain. Its target is unknown. CDR3 length: 16 amino acids. Germline loops: CDR1 SGHTS, CDR2 YDEGEE. Trimming shortened V by 4 bases and J by 0 bases, and 15 bases separated the two germline ends. The data were obtained in a study of cytomegalovirus exposure and HLA in healthy donors. About the research overall: Of around 400 genotyped donors, more than 75% grouped in the Caucasian-associated ancestry cluster. General observations from the study: Three of the chains that were CMV-associated were confirmed in vitro to be specific for CMV antigens. The authors enumerated around 150 TCR beta chains as linked to cytomegalovirus. An analysis that came later showed most CMV-associated TCR beta chains appearing HLA-restricted.

PCR used 60 Vbeta primers and 13 Jbeta primers. Sequenced by immunoSEQ multiplex PCR; TCRdb stores in-frame clones only, minus some. The sample has approximately 150,000 clones; about four fifths are singletons. The chain uses TRBV5-8 and TRBJ2-3; TRBD2 might be the D (7 bases). The sample taken for sequencing was PBMCs. The source of this sequence is a man aged 25-40 years in good health and CMV-seropositive. Here the CDR3 reads CASSGGADPSTDTQYF. CDR3 in DNA: TGTGCCAGCAGCGGGGGGGCGGACCCTAGCACAGATACGCAGTATTTT.